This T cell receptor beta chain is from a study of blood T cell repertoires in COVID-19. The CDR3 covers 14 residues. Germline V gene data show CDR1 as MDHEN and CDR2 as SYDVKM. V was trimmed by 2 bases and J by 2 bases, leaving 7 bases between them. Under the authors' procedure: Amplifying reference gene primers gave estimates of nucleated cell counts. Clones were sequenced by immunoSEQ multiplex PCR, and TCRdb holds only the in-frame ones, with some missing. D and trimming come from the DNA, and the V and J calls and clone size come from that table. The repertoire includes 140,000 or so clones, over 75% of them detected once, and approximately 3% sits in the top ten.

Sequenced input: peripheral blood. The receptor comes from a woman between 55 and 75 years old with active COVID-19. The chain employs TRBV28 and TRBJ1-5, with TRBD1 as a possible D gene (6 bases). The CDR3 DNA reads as TGTGCCAGCAGTTTAGGGACACGCAATCAGCCCCAGCATTTT. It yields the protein CASSLGTRNQPQHF.